One sample yielded the 11 T cell receptor beta chains listed below, sequenced in a study of T cells in localized non-small cell lung cancer. The table came from immunoSEQ multiplex PCR; TCRdb's copy has only in-frame clones and leaves some out. The sample shows approximately 88,000 clones, roughly 91% of them seen only once. Sequences were derived from PBMCs, sampled before any cancer treatment. The receptors here all came from a woman aged 35-70 years with stage II squamous cell lung carcinoma.

The chain carries TRBV5-6 and TRBJ1-6; D unclear. The V gene's germline CDR1 is SGHDT and CDR2 YYEEEE. This CDR3 is 15 amino acids long. The V end was cut by 2 bases, the J end by 0 bases, with 6 bases between. The CDR3 reads CASSLRSSYNSPLHF. The CDR3 nucleotides read TGTGCCAGCAGCTTAAGGAGCTCCTATAATTCACCCCTCCACTTT.

V is TRBV6-1 and J is TRBJ2-6; a possible D gene is TRBD2 (6 bases). The germline V and J ends were trimmed by 1 base and 4 bases, with 14 bases remaining between them. This CDR3 contains 17 residues. The germline V gene encodes CDR1 MNHNS and CDR2 SASEGT. CDR3 nucleotides: TGTGCCAGCAGTGAAGGGACTCACGCGGGGGGGGCCAACGTCCTGACTTTC. Translated: CASSEGTHAGGANVLTF.

The chain joins TRBV6-1 to TRBJ1-5; 10 bases match TRBD1. This CDR3 comprises 15 residues. V shed 5 bases and J 3 bases; nucleotides not matched to a gene: 4. CDR1 is MNHNS and CDR2 is SASEGT in the germline V gene. The DNA for the CDR3 is TGTGCCAGCAGTTGGACAGGGGGATACAATCAGCCCCAGCATTTT. Amino acid sequence: CASSWTGGYNQPQHF.

In its sample, this clone was seen a few times. The chain joins TRBV5-6 to TRBJ2-5, with D maybe TRBD1 (5 bases). Trimming removed 4 bases at V and 0 bases at J, with 10 bases between. The CDR3 is 14 residues long. Germline CDR1 is SGHDT and CDR2 is YYEEEE. The CDR3 coding sequence is TGTGCCAGCAGCGGGGCGACGTACCAAGAGACCCAGTACTTC. Translating it yields CASSGATYQETQYF.

This chain uses TRBV7-6 with TRBJ1-1; D gene ambiguous. This CDR3 region has 14 residues. The germline V gene encodes CDR1 SGHVS and CDR2 FNYEAQ. Trimming left V 2 bases short and J 0 bases short, with 7 bases between. The DNA for the CDR3 is TGTGCCAGCAGCTTATTATTGATGAACACTGAAGCTTTCTTT. It specifies CASSLLLMNTEAFF.

The genes are TRBV7-9 and TRBJ2-1, with D unclear. Trimming cost V 0 bases and J 6 bases, with 3 bases left between them. The CDR3 extends over 12 amino acids. The V gene's germline CDR1 is SEHNR and CDR2 FQNEAQ (reference sequence). CDR3 coding DNA: TGTGCCAGCAGCTTAGCGCTCAATGAGCAGTTCTTC. It is translated as CASSLALNEQFF.

This chain connects TRBV27 to TRBJ2-1; 7 bases agree with TRBD2. V trimming: 6 bases; J trimming: 8 bases; junction bases outside the gene matches: 10. The CDR3 runs 14 residues. Germline assignment: CDR1 MNHEY and CDR2 SMNVEV (reference sequence). The CDR3 sequence is CASSLAGGWHEQFF. CDR3 in DNA: TGTGCCAGCAGCCTGGCCGGGGGGTGGCATGAGCAGTTCTTC.

This sequence joins TRBV28 and TRBJ1-5; no clear D. Between the trimmed V and J ends, which lost 8 bases and 9 bases, there was a span of 11 bases. The CDR3 extends over 11 amino acids. CDR1 MDHEN and CDR2 SYDVKM come from the germline V gene. The CDR3 region has the DNA TGTGCCAGCGCCCTTAAAGGGCCCCAGCATTTT. The encoded protein is CASALKGPQHF. The entire variable domain, with the rest obtained from reference TRBV28 and TRBJ1-5, is as follows: DVKVTQSSRYLVKRTGEKVFLECVQDMDHENMFWYRQDPGLGLRLIYFSYDVKMKEKGDIPEGYSVSREKKERFSLILESASTNQTSMYLCASALKGPQHFGDGTRLSIL.

The V gene is TRBV4-1, the J gene TRBJ1-4; D remains unclear. Germline V gene lookup returns CDR1 MGHRA and CDR2 YSYEKL. Trimming pared 1 base from V and 0 bases from J, leaving 6 bases between. This CDR3 comprises 15 residues. The CDR3: CASSQAETTNEKLFF. The CDR3 DNA sequence: TGCGCCAGCAGCCAAGCCGAAACAACTAATGAAAAACTGTTTTTT.

The V call is TRBV29-1, the J call TRBJ2-3; D gene unclear. This CDR3 has 14 amino acids. V gave up 0 bases and J gave up 4 bases, with 11 bases separating them. The germline V gene encodes CDR1 SQVTM and CDR2 ANQGSEA. The DNA for the CDR3 is TGCAGCGTTGAAGATCTGGTCTCTCCAGATACGCAGTATTTT. Its protein is CSVEDLVSPDTQYF.

V usage is TRBV10-2 and J usage is TRBJ1-6; D might be TRBD1 (5 bases). V lost 4 bases and J lost 8, with 12 bases in between. Per germline, CDR1 WSHSY and CDR2 SAAADI. This CDR3 has 14 amino acids. CDR3 sequence: CASSAVAGDSPLHF. The CDR3 bases are TGCGCCAGCAGTGCTGTGGCGGGGGATTCACCCCTCCACTTT.